A selection of T cell receptor beta chains follows, all from one sample in a study of memory CD4+ T cells and cytomegalovirus serostatus. Sequencing was performed with immunoSEQ multiplex PCR; in TCRdb, only in-frame clones are kept and a portion is missing. Of fewer than 40,000 clones in the sample, about 73% are singletons; the top ten hold less than 0.85%. The sequencing input was memory CD4+ T cells from blood. The receptors come from an adult in good health and CMV-seronegative. Both conserved end residues are part of each CDR3. The D gene is left open where the match is weak. The size of a clone is reported for some rows only, either as once, few or many, or as a class for expanded clones.

D: .
V: TRBV27
J: TRBJ1-2
size: few
DNA: TGTGCCAGCAGTCCCTTACCCCGCGCAGGGGCGGGCTATGGCTACACCTTC
CDR3: CASSPLPRAGAGYGYTF

D: .
V: TRBV2
J: TRBJ1-5
size: .
DNA: TGTGCCAGCAGTAACGAACGGGGCAATCAGCCCCAGCATTTT
CDR3: CASSNERGNQPQHF

D: TRBD1
V: TRBV6-1
J: TRBJ1-3
size: .
DNA: TGTGCCACCACGACAGGGGGTAGTGGAAACACCATATATTTT
CDR3: CATTTGGSGNTIYF

D: .
V: TRBV11-2
J: TRBJ1-1
size: .
DNA: TGTGCCAGCAGCTTAGACGGGACCCCCATTCGGGCTTTCTTT
CDR3: CASSLDGTPIRAFF

D: TRBD1
V: TRBV6-6
J: TRBJ2-5
size: few
DNA: TGTGCCAGCAGTTCGACAGGGGCACAAGAGACCCAGTACTTC
CDR3: CASSSTGAQETQYF

D: .
V: TRBV6-4
J: TRBJ1-1
size: .
DNA: TGTGCCAGCAGTGAAAGAAGAGACACTGAAGCTTTCTTT
CDR3: CASSERRDTEAFF

D: TRBD1
V: TRBV29-1
J: TRBJ1-2
size: .
DNA: TGCAGCGTGCCCGACCGGGACAGGGCCTATGGCTACACCTTC
CDR3: CSVPDRDRAYGYTF

D: TRBD2
V: TRBV11-2
J: TRBJ2-3
size: .
DNA: TGTGCCAGCAGCTCCTCCGGCCGGGGGGGCCGATCAGATACGCAGTATTTT
CDR3: CASSSSGRGGRSDTQYF

D: .
V: TRBV30
J: TRBJ1-3
size: .
DNA: TGTGCCTGGAGCACTTCCTCTGGAAACACCATATATTTT
CDR3: CAWSTSSGNTIYF

D: .
V: TRBV5-1
J: TRBJ2-5
size: once
DNA: TGCGCCAGCAGCTTGGCTCCAGGGGTCCAAGAGACCCAGTACTTC
CDR3: CASSLAPGVQETQYF

D: TRBD1
V: TRBV5-1
J: TRBJ1-1
size: .
DNA: TGCGCCAGCAGCCGCCAGGGGGACGGGAACACTGAAGCTTTCTTT
CDR3: CASSRQGDGNTEAFF

D: TRBD1
V: TRBV27
J: TRBJ2-5
size: .
DNA: TGTGCCAGCAGTCCCTTTTCGGGACAGGGGAGGGAGACCCAGTACTTC
CDR3: CASSPFSGQGRETQYF

D: .
V: TRBV5-6
J: TRBJ2-3
size: once
DNA: TGTGCCAGCAGCTGGGCCGGGACCCTGGGAAGCACAGATACGCAGTATTTT
CDR3: CASSWAGTLGSTDTQYF

D: .
V: TRBV30
J: TRBJ2-7
size: .
DNA: TGTGCCTGGAGTTGGAGTTCCTACGAGCAGTACTTC
CDR3: CAWSWSSYEQYF

D: .
V: TRBV30
J: TRBJ1-3
size: .
DNA: TGTGCCTGGAGTGTCCGCGCGGGGACTGGAAACACCATATATTTT
CDR3: CAWSVRAGTGNTIYF

D: TRBD1
V: TRBV11-2
J: TRBJ2-3
size: .
DNA: TGTGCCAGCAGCTCGGGACAGGGGGTATCAGATACGCAGTATTTT
CDR3: CASSSGQGVSDTQYF

D: .
V: TRBV6-4
J: TRBJ1-2
size: .
DNA: TGTGCCAGCAGTCACAGGGAAGGCTATGGCTACACCTTC
CDR3: CASSHREGYGYTF

D: .
V: TRBV6-5
J: TRBJ2-2
size: .
DNA: TGTGCCAGCCGAGTTCGTGGCGGGGAGCTGTTTTTT
CDR3: CASRVRGGELFF

D: .
V: TRBV30
J: TRBJ1-5
size: .
DNA: TGTGCCTGGAGTGTCGGCCCCAATCAGCCCCAGCATTTT
CDR3: CAWSVGPNQPQHF

D: TRBD1
V: TRBV11-2
J: TRBJ1-2
size: .
DNA: TGTGCCAGCAGCTTGGGAAAGGGGGCGTACAACTATGGCTACACCTTC
CDR3: CASSLGKGAYNYGYTF

D: .
V: TRBV19
J: TRBJ2-6
size: .
DNA: TGTGCCAGTAGTACTCAGAGTCTGAGCTCTGGGGCCAACGTCCTGACTTTC
CDR3: CASSTQSLSSGANVLTF

D: TRBD1
V: TRBV6-5
J: TRBJ1-2
size: .
DNA: TGTGCCAGCAGGATCGGGACAGGGTATGGCTACACCTTC
CDR3: CASRIGTGYGYTF

D: TRBD1
V: TRBV7-3
J: TRBJ1-1
size: .
DNA: TGTGCCAGCAGCTTAACGACAGGGGGCGTCTTTAACACTGAAGCTTTCTTT
CDR3: CASSLTTGGVFNTEAFF

D: .
V: TRBV9
J: TRBJ1-5
size: .
DNA: TGTGCCAGCAGCGTAGATGAGGGGATGAGGCAGCCCCAGCATTTT
CDR3: CASSVDEGMRQPQHF

D: .
V: TRBV9
J: TRBJ1-2
size: .
DNA: TGTGCCAGCAGCGACGGCAGCAACTATGGCTACACCTTC
CDR3: CASSDGSNYGYTF

D: TRBD1
V: TRBV29-1
J: TRBJ1-4
size: .
DNA: TGCAGCGTTGGACAGGGTAGAGAAAAACTGTTTTTT
CDR3: CSVGQGREKLFF

D: TRBD2
V: TRBV19
J: TRBJ2-5
size: .
DNA: TGTGCCAGTCAGGACGGGGGGTCCCAAGAGACCCAGTACTTC
CDR3: CASQDGGSQETQYF

D: TRBD1
V: TRBV7-9
J: TRBJ1-1
size: .
DNA: TGTGCCAGCAGCTTACGTCCCGGGACAGTTTTGGACACTGAAGCTTTCTTT
CDR3: CASSLRPGTVLDTEAFF

D: TRBD1
V: TRBV10-3
J: TRBJ1-1
size: .
DNA: TGTGCCATGAGAGGGACAGGGGAATTCGCTGAAGCTTTCTTT
CDR3: CAMRGTGEFAEAFF

D: .
V: TRBV30
J: TRBJ2-7
size: .
DNA: TGTGCCTGGGGACTGAAGGACAGAGCTTCCTACGAGCAGTACTTC
CDR3: CAWGLKDRASYEQYF

D: TRBD2
V: TRBV11-1
J: TRBJ2-5
size: .
DNA: TGTGCCAGCAGGGACGGGGCTAGCGGGTTCCAAGAGACCCAGTACTTC
CDR3: CASRDGASGFQETQYF

D: .
V: TRBV7-9
J: TRBJ2-3
size: few
DNA: TGTGCCAGCAGCTTCCAATCCAGGGCCTACACAGATACGCAGTATTTT
CDR3: CASSFQSRAYTDTQYF

D: .
V: TRBV2
J: TRBJ1-3
size: once
DNA: TGTGCCAGCAGTGGTGACAGAGGGGCCGGAAACACCATATATTTT
CDR3: CASSGDRGAGNTIYF

D: .
V: TRBV5-4
J: TRBJ1-2
size: .
DNA: TGTGCCAGCAGCTTACAGGAGTATGGCTACACCTTC
CDR3: CASSLQEYGYTF

D: .
V: TRBV6-1
J: TRBJ1-6
size: .
DNA: TGTGCCATCAAGGGGTCAGATTATAATTCACCCCTCCACTTT
CDR3: CAIKGSDYNSPLHF

D: .
V: TRBV15
J: TRBJ1-5
size: .
DNA: TGTGCCACCAGCAACGGGGTAAATCAGCCCCAGCATTTT
CDR3: CATSNGVNQPQHF

D: TRBD1
V: TRBV29-1
J: TRBJ1-3
size: .
DNA: TGCAGCGTTGAAGATAGGGGGCGGCGGGACACTTCGGGAAACACCATATATTTT
CDR3: CSVEDRGRRDTSGNTIYF

D: .
V: TRBV15
J: TRBJ2-5
size: .
DNA: TGTGCCACCAGCAGAGATCAGGTAGAGACCCAGTACTTC
CDR3: CATSRDQVETQYF

D: .
V: TRBV6-5
J: TRBJ2-7
size: .
DNA: TGTGCCCGCCCTGGACAGCCCTACGAGCAGTACTTC
CDR3: CARPGQPYEQYF

D: TRBD1
V: TRBV12-5
J: TRBJ1-6
size: .
DNA: TGTGCTAGTGGTTTGGTATTATCAGGAGTTAAAACCGGGACAGCCGGCTCACCCCTCCACTTT
CDR3: CASGLVLSGVKTGTAGSPLHF

D: .
V: TRBV19
J: TRBJ1-1
size: .
DNA: TGTGCCAGTAGTTCCAGGAAGACTGAAGCTTTCTTT
CDR3: CASSSRKTEAFF

D: TRBD1
V: TRBV19
J: TRBJ2-2
size: few
DNA: TGTGCCAGTAGTAGGACAGGGGAGGGAACCGGGGAGCTGTTTTTT
CDR3: CASSRTGEGTGELFF

D: .
V: TRBV5-4
J: TRBJ2-3
size: .
DNA: TGTGCCAGCAGCTTGGTGTCGTCTAGCACAGATACGCAGTATTTT
CDR3: CASSLVSSSTDTQYF

D: TRBD1
V: TRBV18
J: TRBJ1-1
size: .
DNA: TGTGCCAGCTCCTCGGGACAGGGTAGAGCTGAAGCTTTCTTT
CDR3: CASSSGQGRAEAFF

D: .
V: TRBV6-6
J: TRBJ1-4
size: .
DNA: TGTGCCAGCACAGGAGGCCATAATGAAAAACTGTTTTTT
CDR3: CASTGGHNEKLFF

D: TRBD2
V: TRBV4-2
J: TRBJ2-1
size: once
DNA: TGTGCCAGCAGCCAGGGGTACCGGGACTACAACAATGAGCAGTTCTTC
CDR3: CASSQGYRDYNNEQFF

D: .
V: TRBV19
J: TRBJ1-1
size: .
DNA: TGTGCCAGTAGTAAGGGTGGGCCGAACACTGAAGCTTTCTTT
CDR3: CASSKGGPNTEAFF

D: .
V: TRBV19
J: TRBJ1-5
size: .
DNA: TGTGCCAGTAGTATGTCGGGCAGGGGCAATCAGCCCCAGCATTTT
CDR3: CASSMSGRGNQPQHF

D: .
V: TRBV6-7
J: TRBJ2-4
size: .
DNA: TGTGCCGGATCCCTGCTAGCCAAAAACATTCAGTACTTC
CDR3: CAGSLLAKNIQYF

D: TRBD1
V: TRBV5-1
J: TRBJ1-6
size: .
DNA: TGCGCCAGCAGCCCCGCAGGGGGCAAGAATTCACCCCTCCACTTT
CDR3: CASSPAGGKNSPLHF

D: .
V: TRBV6-5
J: TRBJ1-4
size: .
DNA: TGTGCCAGCAGCCCAGCCCTCCAGGTTAAGGAAAAACTGTTTTTT
CDR3: CASSPALQVKEKLFF

D: TRBD1
V: TRBV9
J: TRBJ2-7
size: .
DNA: TGTGCCAGCAGCGCAGACCCAGGGGGTAACTACGAGCAGTACTTC
CDR3: CASSADPGGNYEQYF

D: .
V: TRBV19
J: TRBJ1-5
size: .
DNA: TGTGCCAGTAGGGAGGTTATCTCAGGGAAAGCAAGGCATTTT
CDR3: CASREVISGKARHF

D: .
V: TRBV7-9
J: TRBJ2-1
size: .
DNA: TGTGCCAGCATCCCCAGGGGACGGGGGGACAATGAGCAGTTCTTC
CDR3: CASIPRGRGDNEQFF

D: .
V: TRBV30
J: TRBJ2-7
size: .
DNA: TGTGCCTGGCAAACCGGGACACTGGCCGGGGAGCAGTACTTC
CDR3: CAWQTGTLAGEQYF

D: .
V: TRBV5-1
J: TRBJ2-7
size: few
DNA: TGCGCCAGCAGCTTGGCAGGGGAGGGGATCTACGAGCAGTACTTC
CDR3: CASSLAGEGIYEQYF

D: .
V: TRBV11-2
J: TRBJ1-2
size: .
DNA: TGTGCCAGCAGCGCTCAACGATCGACAGTCCGTGGCTACACCTTC
CDR3: CASSAQRSTVRGYTF

D: .
V: TRBV4-2
J: TRBJ2-5
size: .
DNA: TGTGCCAGCAGCCAGGTGACTGATCGGTACCAAGAGACCCAGTACTTC
CDR3: CASSQVTDRYQETQYF